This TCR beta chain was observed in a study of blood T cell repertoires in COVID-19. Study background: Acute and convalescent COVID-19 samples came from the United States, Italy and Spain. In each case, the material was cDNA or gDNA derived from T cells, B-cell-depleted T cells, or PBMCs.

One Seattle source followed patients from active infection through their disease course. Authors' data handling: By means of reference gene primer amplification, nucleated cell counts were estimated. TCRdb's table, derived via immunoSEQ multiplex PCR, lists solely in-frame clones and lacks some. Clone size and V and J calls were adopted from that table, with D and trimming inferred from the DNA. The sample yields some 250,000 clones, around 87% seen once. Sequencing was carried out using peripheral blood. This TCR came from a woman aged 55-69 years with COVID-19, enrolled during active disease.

The CDR3 loop reads CASRRAGTNYNEQFF. CDR3 sequence (DNA): TGTGCCAGCAGACGCGCCGGGACTAACTACAATGAGCAGTTCTTC. This chain connects TRBV27 to TRBJ2-1; 7 bases match TRBD2. Germline V gene lookup returns CDR1 MNHEY and CDR2 SMNVEV (reference sequence). V shed 6 bases and J 3 bases; nucleotides not matched to a gene: 8. CDR3 length: 15 amino acids.